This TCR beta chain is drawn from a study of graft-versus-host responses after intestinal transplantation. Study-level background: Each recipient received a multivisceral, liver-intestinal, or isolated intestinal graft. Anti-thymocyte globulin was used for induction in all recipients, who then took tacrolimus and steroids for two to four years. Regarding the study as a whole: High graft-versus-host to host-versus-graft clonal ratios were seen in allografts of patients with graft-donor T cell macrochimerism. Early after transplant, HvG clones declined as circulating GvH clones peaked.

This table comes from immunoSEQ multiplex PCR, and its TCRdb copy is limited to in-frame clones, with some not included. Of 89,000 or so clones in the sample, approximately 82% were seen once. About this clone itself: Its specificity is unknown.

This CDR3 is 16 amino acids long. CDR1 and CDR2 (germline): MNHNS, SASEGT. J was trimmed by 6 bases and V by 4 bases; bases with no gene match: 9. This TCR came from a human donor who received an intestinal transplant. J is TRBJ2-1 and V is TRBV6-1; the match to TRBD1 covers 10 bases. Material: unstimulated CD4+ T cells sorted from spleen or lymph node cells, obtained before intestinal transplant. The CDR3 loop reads CASSGGTGAAPNEQFF. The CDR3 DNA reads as TGTGCCAGCAGTGGCGGGACAGGGGCCGCACCCAATGAGCAGTTCTTC.